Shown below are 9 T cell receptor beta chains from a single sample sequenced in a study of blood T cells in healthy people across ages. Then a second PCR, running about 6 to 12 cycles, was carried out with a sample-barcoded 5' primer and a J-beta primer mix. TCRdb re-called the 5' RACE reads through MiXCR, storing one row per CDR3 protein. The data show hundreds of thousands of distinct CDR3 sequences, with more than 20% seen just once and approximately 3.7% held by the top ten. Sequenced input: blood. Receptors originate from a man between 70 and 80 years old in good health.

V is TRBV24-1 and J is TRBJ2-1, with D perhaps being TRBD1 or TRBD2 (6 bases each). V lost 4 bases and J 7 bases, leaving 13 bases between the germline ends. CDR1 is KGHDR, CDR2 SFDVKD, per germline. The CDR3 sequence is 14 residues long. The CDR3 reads CATSEGGRRNEQFF. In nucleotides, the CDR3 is TGTGCCACCAGTGAGGGGGGCAGGAGAAATGAGCAGTTCTTC.

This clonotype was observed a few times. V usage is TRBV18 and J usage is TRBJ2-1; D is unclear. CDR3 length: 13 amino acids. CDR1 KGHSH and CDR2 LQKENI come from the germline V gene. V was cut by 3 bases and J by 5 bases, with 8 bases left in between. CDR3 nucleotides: TGTGCCAGCTCACCTGCTTATAACAATGAGCAGTTCTTC. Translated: CASSPAYNNEQFF.

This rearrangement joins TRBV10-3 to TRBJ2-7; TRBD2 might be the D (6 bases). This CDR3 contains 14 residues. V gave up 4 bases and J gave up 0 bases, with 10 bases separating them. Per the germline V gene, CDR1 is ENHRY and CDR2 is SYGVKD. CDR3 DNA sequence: TGTGCCATCAGTGTCGGGGGAAACTCCTACGAGCAGTACTTC. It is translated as CAISVGGNSYEQYF.

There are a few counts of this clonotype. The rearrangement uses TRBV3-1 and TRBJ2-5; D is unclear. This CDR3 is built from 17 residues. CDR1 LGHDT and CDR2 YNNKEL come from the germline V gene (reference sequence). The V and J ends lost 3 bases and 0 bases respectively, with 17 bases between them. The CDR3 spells CASSHSARTQYQETQYF. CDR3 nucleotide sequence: TGTGCCAGCAGCCATTCGGCGAGGACCCAGTACCAAGAGACCCAGTACTTC.

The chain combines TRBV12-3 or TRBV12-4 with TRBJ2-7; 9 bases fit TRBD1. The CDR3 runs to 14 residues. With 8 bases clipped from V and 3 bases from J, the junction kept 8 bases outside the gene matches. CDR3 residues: CASSLQGAIYEQYF. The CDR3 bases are TGTGCCAGCTCACTACAGGGGGCTATCTACGAGCAGTACTTC.

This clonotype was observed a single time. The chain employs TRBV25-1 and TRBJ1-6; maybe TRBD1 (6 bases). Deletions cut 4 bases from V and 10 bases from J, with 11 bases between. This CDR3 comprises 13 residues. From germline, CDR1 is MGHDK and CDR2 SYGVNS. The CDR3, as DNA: TGTGCCAGCAGTGGGGCAGGGGTCTCACCCCTCCACTTT. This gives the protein CASSGAGVSPLHF.

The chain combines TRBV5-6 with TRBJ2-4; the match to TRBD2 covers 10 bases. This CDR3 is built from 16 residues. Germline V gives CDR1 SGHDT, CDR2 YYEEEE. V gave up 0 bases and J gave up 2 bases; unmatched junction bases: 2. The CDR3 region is CASSLVTSGPKNIQYF. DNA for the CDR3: TGTGCCAGCAGCTTGGTGACTAGCGGGCCCAAAAACATTCAGTACTTC.

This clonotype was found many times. The CDR3 protein is CASSSLAGPYNEQFF. The CDR3 DNA reads TGCGCCAGCAGCTCCTTAGCGGGGCCTTACAATGAGCAGTTCTTC. The rearrangement uses TRBV5-1 and TRBJ2-1; TRBD2 matches at 8 bases. This CDR3 has 15 residues. The germline V gene encodes CDR1 SGHRS and CDR2 YFSETQ. V dropped 3 bases and J dropped 4; count of bases not matched to a gene: 6.

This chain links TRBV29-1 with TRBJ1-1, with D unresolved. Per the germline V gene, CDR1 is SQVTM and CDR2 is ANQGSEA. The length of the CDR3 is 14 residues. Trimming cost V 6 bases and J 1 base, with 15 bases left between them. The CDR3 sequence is CSVHYGYENTEAFF. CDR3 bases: TGCAGCGTCCATTATGGGTATGAGAACACTGAAGCTTTCTTT.